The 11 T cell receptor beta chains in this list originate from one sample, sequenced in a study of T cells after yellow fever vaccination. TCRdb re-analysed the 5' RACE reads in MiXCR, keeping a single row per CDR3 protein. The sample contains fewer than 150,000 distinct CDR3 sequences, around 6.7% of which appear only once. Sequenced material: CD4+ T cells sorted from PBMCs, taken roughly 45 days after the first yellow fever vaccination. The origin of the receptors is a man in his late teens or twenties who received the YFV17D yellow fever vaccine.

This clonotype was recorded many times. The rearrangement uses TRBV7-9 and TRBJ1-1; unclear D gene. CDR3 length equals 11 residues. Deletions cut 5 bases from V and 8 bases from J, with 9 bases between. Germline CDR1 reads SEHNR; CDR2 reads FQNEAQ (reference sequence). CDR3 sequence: CASSAYGEAFF. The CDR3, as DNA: TGTGCCAGCAGCGCATACGGGGAAGCTTTCTTT.

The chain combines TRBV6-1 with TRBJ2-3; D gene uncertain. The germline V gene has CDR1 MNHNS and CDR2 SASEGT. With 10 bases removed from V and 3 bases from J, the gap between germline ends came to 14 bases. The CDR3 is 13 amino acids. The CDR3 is CATHPSRTDTQYF. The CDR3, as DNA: TGTGCCACACATCCCTCTAGAACAGATACGCAGTATTTT.

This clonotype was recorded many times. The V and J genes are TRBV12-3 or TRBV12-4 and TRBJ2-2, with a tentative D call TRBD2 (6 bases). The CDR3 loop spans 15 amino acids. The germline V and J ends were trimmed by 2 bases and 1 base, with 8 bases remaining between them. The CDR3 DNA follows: TGTGCCAGCAGTTTATTCGGGGGGAACACCGGGGAGCTGTTTTTT. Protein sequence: CASSLFGGNTGELFF.

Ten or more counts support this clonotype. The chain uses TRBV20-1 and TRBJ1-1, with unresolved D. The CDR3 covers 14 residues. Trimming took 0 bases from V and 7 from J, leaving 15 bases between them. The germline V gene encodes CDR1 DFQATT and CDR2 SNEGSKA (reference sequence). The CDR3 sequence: CSARDPPGYYEAFF. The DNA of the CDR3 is TGCAGTGCTAGAGACCCGCCGGGGTACTATGAAGCTTTCTTT.

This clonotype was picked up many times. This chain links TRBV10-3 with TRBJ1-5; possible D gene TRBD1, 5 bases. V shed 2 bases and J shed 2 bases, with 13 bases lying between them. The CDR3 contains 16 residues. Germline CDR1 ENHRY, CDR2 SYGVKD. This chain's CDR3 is CAISETQGGGNQPQHF. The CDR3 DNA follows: TGTGCCATCAGTGAGACCCAGGGAGGAGGCAATCAGCCCCAGCATTTT.

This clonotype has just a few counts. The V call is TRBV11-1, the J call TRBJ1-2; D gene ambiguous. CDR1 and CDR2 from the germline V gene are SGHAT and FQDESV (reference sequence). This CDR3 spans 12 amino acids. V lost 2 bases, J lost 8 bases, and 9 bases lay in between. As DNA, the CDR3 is TGTGCCAGCAGCTTATGGAGAGAGGGCTACACCTTC. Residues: CASSLWREGYTF.

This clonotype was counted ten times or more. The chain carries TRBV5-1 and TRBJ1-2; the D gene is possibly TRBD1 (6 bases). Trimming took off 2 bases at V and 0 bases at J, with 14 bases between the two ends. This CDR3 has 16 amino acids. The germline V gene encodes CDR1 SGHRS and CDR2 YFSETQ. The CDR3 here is CASSFVAGEPNYGYTF. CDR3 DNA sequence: TGCGCCAGCAGCTTTGTTGCAGGGGAACCTAACTATGGCTACACCTTC.

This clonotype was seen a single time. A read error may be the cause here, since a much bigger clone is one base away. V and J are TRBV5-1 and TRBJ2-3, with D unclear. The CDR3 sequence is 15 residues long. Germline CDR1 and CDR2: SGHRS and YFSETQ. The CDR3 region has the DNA TGCTCCAGCAGCTTTTCCCCATCTGGCACAGATACGCAGTATTTT. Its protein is CSSSFSPSGTDTQYF. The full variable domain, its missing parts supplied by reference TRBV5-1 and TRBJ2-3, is KAGVTQTPRYLIKTRGQQVTLSCSPISGHRSVSWYQQTPGQGLQFLFEYFSETQRNKGNFPGRFSGRQFSNSRSEMNVSTLELGDSALYLCSSSFSPSGTDTQYFGPGTRLTVL.

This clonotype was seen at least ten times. CDR3 region: CASSQHTANSYEQYV. The CDR3 coding sequence is TGCGCCAGCAGCCAGCATACAGCTAACTCCTACGAGCAGTACGTC. The V call is TRBV4-3, the J call TRBJ2-7; no clear D. V was shortened by 3 bases and J by 0 bases, with 12 bases between the two germline ends. CDR1 is LGHNA, CDR2 YSLEER, per germline. The CDR3 consists of 15 residues.

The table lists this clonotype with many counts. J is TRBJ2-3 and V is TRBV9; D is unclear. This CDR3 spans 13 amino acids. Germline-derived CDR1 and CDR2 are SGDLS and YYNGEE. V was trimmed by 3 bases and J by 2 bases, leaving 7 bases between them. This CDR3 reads CASSADPTDTQYF. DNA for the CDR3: TGTGCCAGCAGCGCCGACCCCACAGATACGCAGTATTTT.

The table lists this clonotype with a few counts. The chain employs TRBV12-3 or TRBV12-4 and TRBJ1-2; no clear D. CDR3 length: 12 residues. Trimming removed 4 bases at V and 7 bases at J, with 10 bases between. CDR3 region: CASSWGPGGYTF. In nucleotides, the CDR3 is TGTGCCAGCAGTTGGGGTCCGGGTGGCTACACCTTC.